The rows below give T cell receptor beta chains drawn from one sample of a study of cytotoxic CD8 clonotypes in ibrutinib-treated CLL. The method was immunoSEQ multiplex PCR; TCRdb's version includes in-frame clones alone and lacks a portion of them. The sample holds approximately 200,000 clones, about 72% seen once. Specimen: PBMCs, collected after 24 months of ibrutinib treatment. The receptors come from a human donor with chronic lymphocytic leukemia. Each CDR3 is given with its conserved first and last residue. The D gene is left open where the match is weak. Clone size appears in some rows only: once, few, many, or a class for an expanded clone.

clone_size d_call cdr3_length j_call v_call cdr3_nt cdr3_aa
- - 15 TRBJ2-7 TRBV7-2 TGTGCCAGCAGCCAGAGGGGCGGGGCGGAGTACGAGCAGTACTTC CASSQRGGAEYEQYF
- TRBD1 16 TRBJ1-2 TRBV27 TGTGCCAGCAGTCCCTACCGGACAGGGGGTCTCGATGGCTACACCTTC CASSPYRTGGLDGYTF
- TRBD2 15 TRBJ2-1 TRBV7-9 TGTGCCAGCAGCCTTAGCGGGAATCTAGACAATGAGCAGTTCTTC CASSLSGNLDNEQFF
- - 15 TRBJ2-1 TRBV11-3 TGTGCCAGCAGCTTAACAGCAGGCTCCTACAATGAGCAGTTCTTC CASSLTAGSYNEQFF
- - 16 TRBJ2-1 TRBV7-2 TGTGCCAGCAGCTTAGATGGACGCGTTACCTACAATGAGCAGTTCTTC CASSLDGRVTYNEQFF
- - 11 TRBJ2-5 TRBV7-9 TGTGCCAGCAGCCAGACCAACTACAAGTACTTC CASSQTNYKYF
few - 13 TRBJ1-2 TRBV27 TGTGCCAGCAGTCTCGGGAGTCACTATGGCTACACCTTC CASSLGSHYGYTF
once - 13 TRBJ1-2 TRBV7-2 TGTGCCAGCAGCTTTGTGTCTCAGTATGGCTACACCTTC CASSFVSQYGYTF
- - 15 TRBJ1-3 TRBV28 TGTGCCAGCATACCCCAGGGGCGGTCTGGAAACACCATATATTTT CASIPQGRSGNTIYF
- - 15 TRBJ1-5 TRBV7-2 TGTGCCAGCAGCTTATCAGTAGGGGACAATCAGCCCCAGCATTTT CASSLSVGDNQPQHF
- - 12 TRBJ2-3 TRBV30 TGTGCCTGGAGACAGAGCACAGATACGCAGTATTTT CAWRQSTDTQYF
few - 13 TRBJ1-2 TRBV19 TGTGCCAGTAGTAGGCAGGCGATGAATGGCTACACCTTC CASSRQAMNGYTF
- - 14 TRBJ2-3 TRBV28 TGTGCCAGCACTTGGCGACCGAACACAGATACGCAGTATTTT CASTWRPNTDTQYF
- - 13 TRBJ1-4 TRBV19 TGTGCCAGTAAGGACATATGGAATGAAAAACTGTTTTTT CASKDIWNEKLFF
- - 16 TRBJ2-7 TRBV4-2 TGTGCCAGCAGCCAAGTCTCCAGGCCGCCAGCGAGGGAGCAGTACTTC CASSQVSRPPAREQYF
- TRBD2 13 TRBJ2-2 TRBV6-6 TGTGCCAGCTGGGCGGGGGGCACCGGGGAGCTGTTTTTT CASWAGGTGELFF
- - 15 TRBJ2-6 TRBV30 TGTGCCTGGAGTGTACGGGCAGCTGGGGCCAACGTCCTGACTTTC CAWSVRAAGANVLTF
- - 14 TRBJ2-7 TRBV5-6 TGTGCCAGCAGAAAGAAGGGCCGCTCCTACGAGCAGTACTTC CASRKKGRSYEQYF
- TRBD1 13 TRBJ1-1 TRBV19 TGTGCCACCAGACAGGGCAGAAACACTGAAGCTTTCTTT CATRQGRNTEAFF
- TRBD2 16 TRBJ2-1 TRBV5-1 TGCGCCAGCAGCTTGGGTACTAGCGGGAGATTGAATGAGCAGTTCTTC CASSLGTSGRLNEQFF
- TRBD1 15 TRBJ1-1 TRBV30 TGTGCCTGGAGTGACAAGACAGGGGGGAACACTGAAGCTTTCTTT CAWSDKTGGNTEAFF
- - 14 TRBJ1-1 TRBV7-9 TGTGCCAGCAGCGAGGAACAGGTGGTCTCTGAAGCTTTCTTT CASSEEQVVSEAFF
- - 15 TRBJ2-7 TRBV5-4 TGTGCCAGCAGCTTTTCCTTTCGGGCCCCCTACGAGCAGTACTTC CASSFSFRAPYEQYF
- - 15 TRBJ2-7 TRBV19 TGTGCCAGTAGTATCGCAAGGACAGCTGTCTACGAGCAGTACTTC CASSIARTAVYEQYF
- - 15 TRBJ2-3 TRBV5-1 TGCGCCAGCAGCATAACAGGGATCAACACAGATACGCAGTATTTT CASSITGINTDTQYF
- - 13 TRBJ1-1 TRBV5-4 TGTGCCAGCATGGGACCCAGGAACACTGAAGCTTTCTTT CASMGPRNTEAFF
- - 14 TRBJ2-1 TRBV27 TGTGCCAGCAGTTTATTCCGACAGAATAATGAGCAGTTCTTC CASSLFRQNNEQFF
- TRBD1 16 TRBJ2-3 TRBV9 TGTGCCAGCAGCGCCGCGGACAGGGCTCTCCCAGATACGCAGTATTTT CASSAADRALPDTQYF
once - 16 TRBJ2-2 TRBV5-1 TGCGCCAGCAGCCTCCGGGACATACAACCCGACGGGGAGCTGTTTTTT CASSLRDIQPDGELFF
- - 13 TRBJ2-5 TRBV5-4 TGTGCCAGCAGCCCAGACACTAAAGAGACCCAGTACTTC CASSPDTKETQYF
few - 14 TRBJ1-5 TRBV10-3 TGTGCCATCGGGGACTCGGGTTCTAATCAGCCCCAGCATTTT CAIGDSGSNQPQHF
- - 14 TRBJ1-1 TRBV9 TGTGCCAGCAGCGTAGTTGGGGGGAACACTGAAGCTTTCTTT CASSVVGGNTEAFF
once TRBD1 15 TRBJ2-5 TRBV10-1 TGCGCCAGCAGTGATACCGGGACAGTCCAAGAGACCCAGTACTTC CASSDTGTVQETQYF
- - 14 TRBJ1-6 TRBV9 TGTGCCAGCAGCGTAGGACAGTTAAATTCACCCCTCCACTTT CASSVGQLNSPLHF
- - 16 TRBJ1-1 TRBV19 TGTGCCAGTAGTATAAAGTCGGGACACCCGAACACTGAAGCTTTCTTT CASSIKSGHPNTEAFF
once TRBD1 13 TRBJ2-5 TRBV13 TGTGCCAGCAGCCTGACAGGGATTGAGACCCAGTACTTC CASSLTGIETQYF
- TRBD1 19 TRBJ1-1 TRBV9 TGTGCCAGCAGCGTAGTAGGGGACAGCTGGGCAGGGAGGGACACTGAAGCTTTCTTT CASSVVGDSWAGRDTEAFF
- TRBD1 15 TRBJ1-2 TRBV6-6 TGTGCCAGCAGTAAGGGACAGGGGGGAAACTATGGCTACACCTTC CASSKGQGGNYGYTF
- TRBD1 15 TRBJ2-1 TRBV29-1 TGCAGCGTAAACCGCCGGGACAGGGCCCCCAATGAGCAGTTCTTC CSVNRRDRAPNEQFF